The clone carrying this TCR beta chain was counted ten times or more. Its matching antigen is unknown. This CDR3 spans 15 amino acids. The V segment lost 3 bases and the J segment 3 bases; nucleotides outside the gene matches: 8. Per germline, CDR1 SGHDT and CDR2 YYEEEE. The data stem from a study of CD8 T cells in ankylosing spondylitis. Findings of the study overall: The study looked at matched synovial fluid samples from ankylosing spondylitis patients. Disease-linked clones were reported to be significantly enriched there. Some motif variants were previously reported in reactive arthritis synovial fluid and blood. A TCR beta motif of 8 or 9 highly homologous variants appeared characteristic of ankylosing spondylitis blood.

Preparation of TCR beta libraries was done by quantitative 5'-RACE with molecular barcodes. TCRdb recomputed calls from the 5' RACE reads with MiXCR, one row per CDR3 protein. The data hold around 130,000 distinct CDR3 sequences, with roughly 7.3% observed a single time. The TCR was taken from a male donor with ankylosing spondylitis or in good health (not recorded which). The sequenced sample consisted of blood, either unsorted or a sorted T cell fraction (not recorded which). The rearrangement links TRBV5-6 to TRBJ1-1; 7 bases agree with TRBD1. CDR3 loop: CASSSWTGRDTEAFF. Written as DNA, the CDR3 is TGTGCCAGCAGCTCGTGGACAGGCCGCGACACTGAAGCTTTCTTT.